This TCR beta chain was captured in a study of cytomegalovirus exposure and HLA in healthy donors. Broader study findings: V- and J-gene trimming of TCR beta was linked (in a later analysis) to a missense DCLRE1C variant. One cluster of highly shared sequence variants probably arose as a sequencing artifact. It was only CMV serostatus that was available as immune exposure information.

Germline CDR1 reads SGHTS; CDR2 reads YDEGEE. This CDR3 is built from 16 residues. The ends were cut back, 0 bases at V and 3 bases at J, with 14 bases in the middle. Note on this clone: Its antigen is currently unknown.

PCR amplification relied on 60 Vbeta primers (plus 13 Jbeta primers). Repertoires were generated with immunoSEQ multiplex PCR, while TCRdb's copy carries only in-frame clones and drops some. The repertoire holds approximately 100,000 clones, with around three quarters as singletons. Sequenced sample: PBMCs. This clonotype was sampled from a female donor in good health and CMV-seropositive. The chain combines TRBV5-8 with TRBJ2-3; tentative D call: TRBD2 (6 bases). CDR3 sequence (DNA): TGTGCCAGCAGCTTGGGAAGGGGAGGTTGGACAGATACGCAGTATTTT. As protein: CASSLGRGGWTDTQYF. Full variable domain (outside the CDR3, taken from reference TRBV5-8 and TRBJ2-3): EAGVTQSPTHLIKTRGQQATLRCSPISGHTSVYWYQQALGLGLQFLLWYDEGEERNRGNFPPRFSGRQFPNYSSELNVNALELEDSALYLCASSLGRGGWTDTQYFGPGTRLTVL.